The next 27 T cell receptor beta chains were all read from a single sample in a study of blood T cell repertoires in COVID-19. The data were produced by immunoSEQ multiplex PCR, yet TCRdb's version contains in-frame clones alone and is incomplete. The sample has 150,000 to 200,000 clones, 89% seen once. The sample comprised peripheral blood. These receptors were obtained from a man between 18 and 29 years old who had recovered from COVID-19.

This chain uses TRBV6-4 with TRBJ2-2; no definite D call. CDR3 length: 16 amino acids. Trimming took 5 bases from V and 5 from J, leaving 18 bases between them. From germline, CDR1 is MRHNA and CDR2 SNTAGT. The chain's CDR3 is CASSLTPADRTGELFF. The CDR3 region has the DNA TGTGCCAGCAGTTTGACTCCCGCAGACCGGACCGGGGAGCTGTTTTTT.

The J gene is TRBJ2-1, the V gene TRBV5-4; TRBD2 aligns across 11 bases. Trimming took 4 bases from V and 0 from J; bases not matched to a gene: 3. This CDR3 has 16 residues. Germline lookup yields CDR1 SGHNT and CDR2 YYREEE (reference sequence). The CDR3 sequence is CASSTGTSGSYNEQFF. The CDR3 nucleotides are TGTGCCAGCAGCACCGGGACTAGCGGCTCCTACAATGAGCAGTTCTTC.

The V and J genes are TRBV9 and TRBJ2-1, with D perhaps TRBD2 (6 bases). The CDR3 runs 15 residues. Trimming took 0 bases from V and 8 from J, leaving 15 bases between them. Germline values: CDR1 SGDLS, CDR2 YYNGEE. The CDR3 spells CASSVGAGPDHEQFF. DNA for the CDR3: TGTGCCAGCAGCGTAGGGGCGGGACCGGACCATGAGCAGTTCTTC.

The chain employs TRBV19 and TRBJ1-1, with 7 bases lining up with TRBD1. Trimming at V came to 5 bases and at J to 4 bases, leaving 13 bases not matched to a gene. Germline V gene data show CDR1 as LNHDA and CDR2 as SQIVND (reference sequence). The CDR3 has 16 amino acids. CDR3 sequence reads: CASSVYLTGFGTEAFF. The DNA for the CDR3 is TGTGCCAGTAGTGTCTACCTGACAGGGTTTGGCACTGAAGCTTTCTTT.

The chain combines TRBV19 with TRBJ2-1, with a tentative D call TRBD1 (5 bases). V dropped 1 base and J dropped 4 bases, with 11 bases sitting between them. The germline CDR1 and CDR2 sequences are LNHDA and SQIVND (reference sequence). The CDR3 is 15 amino acids. The CDR3 DNA follows: TGTGCCAGTAGTATAGGGGCAGGGAATTACAATGAGCAGTTCTTC. Amino acids: CASSIGAGNYNEQFF.

The chain is built from TRBV28 and TRBJ1-1, with D hard to call. V lost 6 bases to trimming and J lost 3 bases, with 5 bases between them. This CDR3 comprises 11 residues. Germline CDR1 and CDR2: MDHEN and SYDVKM. CDR3 coding DNA: TGTGCCAGCAGACAATACACTGAAGCTTTCTTT. As protein: CASRQYTEAFF.

The genes are TRBV5-1 and TRBJ2-3; TRBD2 aligns across 9 bases. The J segment lost 2 bases and the V segment lost 4 bases, leaving 5 bases of the junction unmatched. Germline V lookup: CDR1 SGHRS, CDR2 YFSETQ. This CDR3 comprises 15 residues. CDR3 sequence: CASSMTSGNTDTQYF. The CDR3 DNA follows: TGCGCCAGCAGCATGACTAGCGGCAACACAGATACGCAGTATTTT.

This rearrangement joins TRBV9 to TRBJ2-1, with TRBD2 identical over 11 bases. Unmatched junction bases numbered 6, after V lost 3 bases and J lost 7 bases. Germline assignment: CDR1 SGDLS and CDR2 YYNGEE. The CDR3 loop spans 15 amino acids. The CDR3 loop reads CASSGLAGWGNEQFF. In DNA, the CDR3 is TGTGCCAGCAGCGGACTAGCGGGGTGGGGGAATGAGCAGTTCTTC.

This clone was seen only once. The J gene is TRBJ2-1, the V gene TRBV20-1; TRBD1 aligns across 9 bases. CDR3 length equals 16 residues. V shed 3 bases and J 8 bases; nucleotides not matched to a gene: 14. Germline assignment: CDR1 DFQATT and CDR2 SNEGSKA (reference sequence). CDR3: CSASSPGTGRRDEQFF. For the CDR3, the DNA is TGCAGTGCTAGTTCACCCGGGACAGGGAGGCGCGATGAGCAGTTCTTC.

The chain has TRBV4-3 and TRBJ2-2; no clear D gene. This CDR3 has 14 amino acids. Trimming shortened V by 0 bases and J by 4 bases, and 6 bases separated the two germline ends. Looked up from germline, CDR1 is LGHNA and CDR2 is YSLEER. The DNA of the CDR3 is TGCGCCAGCAGCCAAGACTCGGGCACCGGGGAGCTGTTTTTT. Its protein is CASSQDSGTGELFF.

The genes are TRBV4-1 and TRBJ2-7, with 11 bases aligning to TRBD2. Germline loops: CDR1 MGHRA, CDR2 YSYEKL. J gave up 4 bases and V 1 base, and 3 bases lay outside the gene matches. The CDR3 runs to 15 residues. The CDR3 reads CASSQGTSGLYEQYF. In DNA form, the CDR3 reads TGCGCCAGCAGCCAAGGGACTAGCGGGTTGTACGAGCAGTACTTC.

V and J are TRBV10-2 and TRBJ2-7; the D gene is possibly TRBD2 (6 bases). Germline CDR1 reads WSHSY; CDR2 reads SAAADI. V was cut by 8 bases and J by 6 bases, with 20 bases left in between. The CDR3 is 14 amino acids. The CDR3 DNA sequence: TGCGCCAGCCTTAGCGGAGACTTGGGTGGCGAGCAGTACTTC. It encodes CASLSGDLGGEQYF.

The J gene is TRBJ2-3, the V gene TRBV10-3; 9 bases are shared with TRBD1. The CDR3 length is 15 residues. The ends lost 2 bases at V and 6 bases at J; junction bases unmatched: 6. Per the germline V gene, CDR1 is ENHRY and CDR2 is SYGVKD. The CDR3 DNA reads as TGTGCCATCAGTGAGGGGACAGGGTCAGGGGATACGCAGTATTTT. Translation: CAISEGTGSGDTQYF.

The chain has TRBV11-3 and TRBJ1-1; the D is unclear. The CDR3 consists of 13 residues. The V gene lost 3 bases and the J gene lost 1 base, with 6 bases spanning the gap. Germline V gives CDR1 SGHNT, CDR2 YENEEA. The CDR3 nucleotides read TGTGCCAGCAGCTTTAACACGAACACTGAAGCTTTCTTT. This translates into CASSFNTNTEAFF.

The chain carries TRBV12-3 or TRBV12-4 and TRBJ1-5, with TRBD1 matching 7 bases. With 4 bases clipped from V and 9 bases from J, the junction kept 3 bases outside the gene matches. The length of the CDR3 is 12 residues. CDR3 loop: CASSSRTGPQHF. In DNA form, the CDR3 reads TGTGCCAGCAGTTCAAGGACAGGGCCCCAGCATTTT.

This clone was counted between two and nine times. This chain links TRBV6-5 with TRBJ2-1; 8 bases are shared with TRBD2. This CDR3 contains 16 residues. CDR1 is MNHEY, CDR2 SVGAGI, per germline. V shed 2 bases and J 8 bases; nucleotides not matched to a gene: 11. CDR3 nucleotide sequence: TGTGCCAGCAGTTACGCCCTACTAGCGGCACCTTATGAGCAGTTCTTC. It encodes CASSYALLAAPYEQFF.

This chain joins TRBV19 and TRBJ2-5; 7 bases match TRBD1. Germline V gene sequence: CDR1 LNHDA, CDR2 SQIVND (reference sequence). With V trimmed by 2 bases and J by 5 bases, 2 bases remained unmatched. CDR3 length: 13 amino acids. The CDR3 region is CASSIRQGETQYF. The CDR3, as DNA: TGTGCCAGTAGTATAAGACAGGGTGAGACCCAGTACTTC. The complete variable domain, with remaining parts taken from reference TRBV19 and TRBJ2-5, reads DGGITQSPKYLFRKEGQNVTLSCEQNLNHDAMYWYRQDPGQGLRLIYYSQIVNDFQKGDIAEGYSVSREKKESFPLTVTSAQKNPTAFYLCASSIRQGETQYFGPGTRLLVL.

The chain joins TRBV19 to TRBJ1-1; maybe TRBD1 (5 bases). Trimming took 10 bases from V and 1 from J, leaving 16 bases between them. Germline V lookup: CDR1 LNHDA, CDR2 SQIVND (reference sequence). This CDR3 comprises 14 residues. DNA for the CDR3: TGTGCCACCACACCGACAGTACCGAACACTGAAGCTTTCTTT. Amino acids: CATTPTVPNTEAFF.

This clone was detected only once. The chain uses TRBV6-5 and TRBJ1-2; 7 bases align to TRBD1. The V segment lost 6 bases and the J segment 1 base; nucleotides outside the gene matches: 2. CDR1 MNHEY and CDR2 SVGAGI come from the germline V gene. CDR3 size: 13 residues. CDR3 in amino acids: CASRRDSNYGYTF. The CDR3 DNA reads TGTGCCAGCAGAAGGGACAGTAACTATGGCTACACCTTC.

The rearrangement uses TRBV13 and TRBJ2-1; TRBD2 matches 7 bases. Germline V gene lookup returns CDR1 PRHDT and CDR2 FYEKMQ (reference sequence). Trimming took 5 bases from V and 6 from J; bases not matched to a gene: 7. CDR3 length equals 14 residues. CDR3 bases: TGTGCCAGCAGCCCCCGGGGAGGGACCAATGAGCAGTTCTTC. It codes for CASSPRGGTNEQFF.

CDR3 nucleotide sequence: TGTGCCAGCAGTCTAGGCGAGAACACTGAAGCTTTCTTT. It yields the protein CASSLGENTEAFF. V usage is TRBV7-2 and J usage is TRBJ1-1; no reliable D call. CDR1 is SGHTA and CDR2 is FQGNSA in the germline V gene. V was trimmed by 6 bases and J by 1 base, leaving 9 bases between them. The CDR3 has 13 residues.

The chain couples TRBV30 to TRBJ2-2, with 10 bases that match TRBD1. The ends lost 5 bases at V and 5 bases at J; junction bases unmatched: 8. Germline V gives CDR1 GTSNPN, CDR2 SVGIG (reference sequence). This CDR3 has 15 amino acids. The CDR3 nucleotides read TGTGCCTGGGACACCGGGACAGGGGTAACCGGGGAGCTGTTTTTT. It is translated as CAWDTGTGVTGELFF.

V is TRBV7-3 and J is TRBJ2-3; D is unclear. The V end was cut by 5 bases, the J end by 2 bases, with 8 bases between. This CDR3 comprises 13 residues. CDR1 SGHTA and CDR2 FQGTGA come from the germline V gene. CDR3 sequence: CASSTHTTDTQYF. CDR3 DNA: TGTGCCAGCAGCACACATACCACAGATACGCAGTATTTT.

CDR3 sequence (DNA): TGTGCCAGCAAGGGACAGGCGAGGACTGAAGCTTTCTTT. Translated: CASKGQARTEAFF. The chain recombines TRBV6-5 with TRBJ1-1, with TRBD1 identical over 8 bases. Germline V gives CDR1 MNHEY, CDR2 SVGAGI. Trimming removed 7 bases from V and 5 bases from J; junction bases left unmatched: 6. The CDR3 totals 13 residues.

This sequence joins TRBV5-4 and TRBJ2-2, with TRBD1 as a possible D gene (6 bases). Trimming removed 1 base at V and 2 bases at J, with 12 bases between. The CDR3 covers 16 residues. The germline V gene encodes CDR1 SGHNT and CDR2 YYREEE (reference sequence). CDR3 in DNA: TGTGCCAGCAGCTTGTTTCGGACAGTTAACACCGGGGAGCTGTTTTTT. Translated: CASSLFRTVNTGELFF.

Only one count was recorded for this clone. J is TRBJ1-4 and V is TRBV28; D is possibly TRBD1 (6 bases). The germline V gene has CDR1 MDHEN and CDR2 SYDVKM. The CDR3 totals 19 residues. V was trimmed by 1 base and J by 0 bases, leaving 18 bases between them. This CDR3 reads CASSLSGHGVDATNEKLFF. CDR3 DNA sequence: TGTGCCAGCAGTTTATCGGGACATGGGGTTGATGCAACTAATGAAAAACTGTTTTTT.

This chain connects TRBV10-3 to TRBJ1-1, with 8 bases matching TRBD1. Germline V gene sequence: CDR1 ENHRY, CDR2 SYGVKD. J gave up 3 bases and V 2 bases, and 5 bases lay outside the gene matches. This CDR3 contains 15 residues. CDR3 DNA: TGTGCCATCAGTGAGGGACAGGGAGGCGACACTGAAGCTTTCTTT. It yields the protein CAISEGQGGDTEAFF.